This is a list of T cell receptor beta chains from one sample in a study of CD8 T cells in ankylosing spondylitis. In TCRdb, the 5' RACE reads were re-called with MiXCR into one record per CDR3 protein. The sample yields roughly 670,000 distinct CDR3 sequences, around 20% seen once. Sequenced: blood, either unsorted or a sorted T cell fraction (not recorded which). Receptors were obtained from a male donor with ankylosing spondylitis. The CDR3 runs from the conserved cysteine through the conserved F or W. A D gene is named only where the DNA matches it firmly. The size entry is marked missing in some rows and otherwise reads once, few, many or a size class.

clone size	V gene	J gene	D gene	CDR3 DNA	CDR3 protein
few	TRBV7-9	TRBJ2-2	.	TGTGCCAGCAGCCCCGAGACGAACACCGGGGAGCTGTTTTTT	CASSPETNTGELFF
many	TRBV29-1	TRBJ1-5	.	TGCAGCGTTGCTGGGAACCTCAATCAGCCCCAGCATTTT	CSVAGNLNQPQHF
few	TRBV9	TRBJ2-7	.	TGTGCCAGCAGCTTCGGGACCGAAGACTACGAGCAGTACTTC	CASSFGTEDYEQYF
.	TRBV14	TRBJ2-5	.	TGTGCCAGCAGCCGGACCTGGGCGGTACAAGAGACCCAGTACTTC	CASSRTWAVQETQYF
.	TRBV7-9	TRBJ2-1	.	TGTGCCAGCAGCCCCTGGGGATCCGAGGGGTCTGAGCAGTTCTTC	CASSPWGSEGSEQFF
few	TRBV4-2	TRBJ1-4	TRBD1	TGTGCCAGCAGCCAAGAGGCAGGGGGTGAAAAACTGTTTTTT	CASSQEAGGEKLFF
few	TRBV6-1	TRBJ2-7	.	TGTGCCAGCAGTGAACTGGGCAGCTTCTCCTACGAGCAGTACTTC	CASSELGSFSYEQYF
.	TRBV24-1	TRBJ2-5	TRBD1	TGTGCCACCAGTGACCCTGGACAGGGGGAGACCCAGTACTTC	CATSDPGQGETQYF
.	TRBV5-1	TRBJ2-1	.	TGCGCCAGCAGCCCCGGTCGAGGGTCGGGCTCCTACAATGAGCAGTTCTTC	CASSPGRGSGSYNEQFF
.	TRBV7-2	TRBJ2-3	.	TGTGCCAGCAGCTTACGGACCCCCCATCGGTATTTT	CASSLRTPHRYF
.	TRBV30	TRBJ2-7	.	TGTGCCTGGAGTGTATTTACAGGGACCTACTCCTACGAGCAGTACTTC	CAWSVFTGTYSYEQYF
few	TRBV29-1	TRBJ1-5	.	TGCAGCGCCAGGGCAGATAGCAATCAGCCCCAGCATTTT	CSARADSNQPQHF
.	TRBV5-1	TRBJ1-1	.	TGCGCCAGCAGCCCAGCGAGCCGGTCGCACCTGAACACTGAAGCTTTCTTT	CASSPASRSHLNTEAFF
.	TRBV12-3/TRBV12-4	TRBJ2-2	.	TGTGCCAGCAGAAGTGGCCCCGGGGAGCTGTTTTTT	CASRSGPGELFF
few	TRBV4-1	TRBJ1-1	.	TGCGCCAGCAGCCAAGATCCACCGATTCATTCGAACACTGAAGCTTTCTTT	CASSQDPPIHSNTEAFF
.	TRBV3-1	TRBJ1-1	TRBD1	TGTGCCAGCAGCCAAGCCGACAGGGGAACTGAAGCTTTCTTT	CASSQADRGTEAFF
.	TRBV6-5	TRBJ1-5	TRBD1	TGTGCCAGCAGTTACTCTTCAGGGGGCAATGGCAATCAGCCCCAGCATTTT	CASSYSSGGNGNQPQHF
many	TRBV4-3	TRBJ2-1	TRBD2	TGCGCCAGCAGCCAAGAACTAGCGGGAAGGCCGTCGAAAGACAATGAGCAGTTCTTC	CASSQELAGRPSKDNEQFF
few	TRBV5-1	TRBJ1-1	.	TGCGCCAGCAGCAAGGACGGAAGCATGAACACTGAAGCTTTCTTT	CASSKDGSMNTEAFF
few	TRBV2	TRBJ1-5	.	TGTGCCAGCAGTTACGACCAGAATCAGCCCCAGCATTTT	CASSYDQNQPQHF
.	TRBV7-8	TRBJ2-1	.	TGTGCCAGCAGCTCCCGAGGTGGCCACAATGAGCAGTTCTTC	CASSSRGGHNEQFF
.	TRBV12-3/TRBV12-4	TRBJ1-2	.	TGTGCCAGCAGTTGGATTCGACGGGATAGCTACACCTTC	CASSWIRRDSYTF
.	TRBV7-9	TRBJ2-1	.	TGTGCCAGCAGCTTACTCCTCGGCTCCTACAATGAGCAGTTCTTC	CASSLLLGSYNEQFF
.	TRBV9	TRBJ2-7	.	TGTGCCAGCAGCGTAGGTGATTCCGAGCAGTACTTC	CASSVGDSEQYF
.	TRBV14	TRBJ1-1	.	TGTGCCAGCAGCCAAGAGGGGTTCTCTGAAGCTTTCTTT	CASSQEGFSEAFF
.	TRBV9	TRBJ2-3	.	TGTGCCAGCAGCGTAGCCATTGGAGGGCTAGGAGATACGCAGTATTTT	CASSVAIGGLGDTQYF
many	TRBV28	TRBJ2-7	.	TGTGCCAGCAGCTTGCCCAGAGGCTCCTACGAGCAGTACTTC	CASSLPRGSYEQYF
.	TRBV2	TRBJ1-1	.	TGTGCCAGCAGTGAAAGAATAGGGAACACTGAAGCCTTCTTT	CASSERIGNTEAFF
few	TRBV5-1	TRBJ2-7	TRBD2	TGCGCCAGCAGCTTTGCGGGAGGATCGACCTACGAGCAGTACTTC	CASSFAGGSTYEQYF
.	TRBV3-1	TRBJ2-3	.	TGTGCCAGCAGCCAAGGACGGGACTCGCGCCTCACAGATACGCAGTATTTT	CASSQGRDSRLTDTQYF
few	TRBV18	TRBJ2-1	TRBD2	TGTGCCAGCTCCCCCATCCGGATTAGCGGGATGTACAATGAGCAGTTCTTC	CASSPIRISGMYNEQFF
.	TRBV5-1	TRBJ2-6	.	TGCGCCAGCAGCTTGGAGGAGGGTAGCTCTGGGGCCAACGTCCTGACTTTC	CASSLEEGSSGANVLTF
.	TRBV6-5	TRBJ2-1	TRBD2	TGTGCCAGCAGTTACTCCGAAATTCGGACTAGCGGGAGTAATGAGCAGTTCTTC	CASSYSEIRTSGSNEQFF
.	TRBV25-1	TRBJ2-4	.	TGTGCCAGCAGAGTAGGGAACATTCAGTACTTC	CASRVGNIQYF
few	TRBV29-1	TRBJ2-3	TRBD2	TGCAGCGTTGCTGCGGGAGTCGGCACAGATACGCAGTATTTT	CSVAAGVGTDTQYF
.	TRBV5-1	TRBJ2-7	TRBD1	TGCGCCAGCAGCTTGGCCCTGACAGGGATCTCCTACGAGCAGTACTTC	CASSLALTGISYEQYF
many	TRBV12-3/TRBV12-4	TRBJ2-3	TRBD1	TGTGCCATCCGGGGGACAGGTGTCGCAGATACGCAGTATTTT	CAIRGTGVADTQYF
few	TRBV20-1	TRBJ1-1	TRBD1	TGCAGTGCTCCGCGGGACAGGATCGACACTGAAGCTTTCTTT	CSAPRDRIDTEAFF
.	TRBV7-9	TRBJ1-1	.	TGTGCCAGCAGCTTGTGGACGGAGAACACTGAAGCTTTCTTT	CASSLWTENTEAFF
.	TRBV3-1	TRBJ2-3	.	TGTGCCAGCAGCCAAGAACTAGATCACACGCAGTATTTT	CASSQELDHTQYF
.	TRBV5-1	TRBJ1-3	TRBD1	TGCGCCAGCAGCTCTACACCGGGACAGGGGGGCTCTGGAAACACCATATATTTT	CASSSTPGQGGSGNTIYF
.	TRBV28	TRBJ2-3	.	TGTGCCAGCCTCGACAGAGGGGGGCGCGATACGCAGTATTTT	CASLDRGGRDTQYF
few	TRBV7-3	TRBJ2-1	.	TGTGCCAGCAGCCCCCCAGGGTCCGACCAGCAGTTCTTC	CASSPPGSDQQFF
.	TRBV27	TRBJ2-7	.	TGTGCCAGCAGTTTTAGACGGGGAGACAGAAGCTACGAGCAGTACTTC	CASSFRRGDRSYEQYF
.	TRBV28	TRBJ1-6	TRBD1	TGTGCCAGCAACGGACAGGGTAATTCACCCCTCCACTTT	CASNGQGNSPLHF
many	TRBV12-3/TRBV12-4	TRBJ1-1	.	TGTGCCAGCAGGTACAGGGAAAACACTGAAGCTTTCTTT	CASRYRENTEAFF
few	TRBV5-1	TRBJ2-3	TRBD2	TGCGCCAGCAGAGAGCCTGGGGCTAGCGGCCCTGATACGCAGTATTTT	CASREPGASGPDTQYF
.	TRBV6-1	TRBJ2-7	.	TGTGCCAGCAGTATGACAGGTCCCTACGAGCAGTACTTC	CASSMTGPYEQYF
few	TRBV9	TRBJ2-3	.	TGTGCCAGCGTAGTCCCAGGGGGCACAGATACGCAGTATTTT	CASVVPGGTDTQYF
few	TRBV15	TRBJ2-2	.	TGTGCCACCAGCAGAGCGATGGATAGCTCGAACACCGGGGAGCTGTTTTTT	CATSRAMDSSNTGELFF
few	TRBV27	TRBJ2-3	.	TGTGCCAGCAGTCCAACGACTTCCAGAGGCACAGATACGCAGTATTTT	CASSPTTSRGTDTQYF
.	TRBV7-9	TRBJ2-3	.	TGTGCCAGCAGCTTAGGTTTGCGGGCGAGCACAGATACGCAGTATTTT	CASSLGLRASTDTQYF
many	TRBV20-1	TRBJ2-1	TRBD2	TGCAGTGCTCCCTCCTCGACTAGCGGGAGTGCGTTCTTC	CSAPSSTSGSAFF
many	TRBV27	TRBJ1-1	TRBD1	TGTGCCAGCCAGGGGGGGGGCTTAGGCACTGAAGCTTTCTTT	CASQGGGLGTEAFF
.	TRBV4-1	TRBJ2-1	.	TGCGCCAGCAGCCAAGCCCGACAGCTTGGATCCTACAATGAGCAGTTCTTC	CASSQARQLGSYNEQFF